Sequencing of this T cell receptor (beta chain) was carried out in a study of molecular identifiers for immune sequencing clone quantification. This clonotype was found many times. Germline V lookup: CDR1 DFQATT, CDR2 SNEGSKA (reference sequence). The V gene lost 0 bases and the J gene lost 4 bases, with 13 bases spanning the gap. The CDR3 contains 15 residues. TCRdb analysed the PCR reads with MiXCR anew, one entry per CDR3 protein. The data contain some 13,000 distinct CDR3 sequences, around 17% of them singletons. The clonotype comes from a human donor in good health. Some libraries in this study had Jurkat cell RNA spiked in. V and J are TRBV20-1 and TRBJ2-1, with unresolved D. The sample comprised naive CD8+ T cells from blood, with Jurkat cell RNA spiked in. Specified subset: FACS-sorted CD8+CD4-CCR7+CD45RA+ naive T cells. DNA for the CDR3: TGCAGTGCTAGAGATCCCGGAGAGGCATACAATGAGCAGTTCTTC. Its translation: CSARDPGEAYNEQFF.